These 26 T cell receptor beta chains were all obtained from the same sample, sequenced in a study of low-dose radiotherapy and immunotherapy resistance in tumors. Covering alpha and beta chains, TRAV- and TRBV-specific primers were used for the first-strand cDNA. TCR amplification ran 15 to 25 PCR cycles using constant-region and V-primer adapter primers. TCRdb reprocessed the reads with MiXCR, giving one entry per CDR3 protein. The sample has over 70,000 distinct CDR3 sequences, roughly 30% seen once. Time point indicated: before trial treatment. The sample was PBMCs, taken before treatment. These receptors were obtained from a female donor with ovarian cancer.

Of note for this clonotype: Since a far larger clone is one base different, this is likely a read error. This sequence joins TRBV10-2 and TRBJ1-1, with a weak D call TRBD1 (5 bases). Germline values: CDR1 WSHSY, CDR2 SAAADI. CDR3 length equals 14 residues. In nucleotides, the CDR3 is TGTGCCAGCAGATTATGGGGCATGAACACTGAAGCTTTCTTT. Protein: CASRLWGMNTEAFF.

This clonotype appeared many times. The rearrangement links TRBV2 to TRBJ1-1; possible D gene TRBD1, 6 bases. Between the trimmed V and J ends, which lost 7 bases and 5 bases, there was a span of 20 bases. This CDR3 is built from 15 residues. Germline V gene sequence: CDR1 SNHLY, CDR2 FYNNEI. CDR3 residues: CASKFEQGFGTEAFF. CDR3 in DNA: TGTGCCAGCAAGTTCGAACAGGGCTTTGGAACTGAAGCTTTCTTT.

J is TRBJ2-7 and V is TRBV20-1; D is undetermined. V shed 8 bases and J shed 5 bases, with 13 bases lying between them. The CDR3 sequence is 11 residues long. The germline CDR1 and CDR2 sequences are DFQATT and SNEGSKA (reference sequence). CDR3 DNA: TGCAGTACCCCACTATCGGACGAGCAGTACTTC. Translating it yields CSTPLSDEQYF.

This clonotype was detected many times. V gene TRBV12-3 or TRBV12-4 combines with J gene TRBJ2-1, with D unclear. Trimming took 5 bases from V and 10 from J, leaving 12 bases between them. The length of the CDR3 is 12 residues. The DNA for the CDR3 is TGTGCCAGCAGTCCCCTTGGGCCCGAGCAGTTCTTC. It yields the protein CASSPLGPEQFF.

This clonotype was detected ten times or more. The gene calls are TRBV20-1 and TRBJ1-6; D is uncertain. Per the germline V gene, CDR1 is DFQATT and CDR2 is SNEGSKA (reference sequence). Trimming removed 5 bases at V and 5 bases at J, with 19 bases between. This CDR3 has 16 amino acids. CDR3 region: CSAPLNPGVDNSPLHF. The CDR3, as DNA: TGCAGTGCTCCGCTCAACCCCGGGGTCGATAATTCACCCCTCCACTTT.

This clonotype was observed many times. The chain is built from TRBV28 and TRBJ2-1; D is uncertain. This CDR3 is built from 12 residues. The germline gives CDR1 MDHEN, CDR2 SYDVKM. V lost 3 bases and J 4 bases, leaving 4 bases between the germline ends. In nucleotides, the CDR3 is TGTGCCAGCAGTTTCCCATACAATGAGCAGTTCTTC. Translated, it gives CASSFPYNEQFF.

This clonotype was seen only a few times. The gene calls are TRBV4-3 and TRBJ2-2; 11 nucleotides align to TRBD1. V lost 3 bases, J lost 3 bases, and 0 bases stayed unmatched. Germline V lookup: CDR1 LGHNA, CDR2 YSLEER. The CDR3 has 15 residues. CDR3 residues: CASSQGQGDTGELFF. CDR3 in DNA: TGCGCCAGCAGCCAGGGACAGGGGGACACCGGGGAGCTGTTTTTT.

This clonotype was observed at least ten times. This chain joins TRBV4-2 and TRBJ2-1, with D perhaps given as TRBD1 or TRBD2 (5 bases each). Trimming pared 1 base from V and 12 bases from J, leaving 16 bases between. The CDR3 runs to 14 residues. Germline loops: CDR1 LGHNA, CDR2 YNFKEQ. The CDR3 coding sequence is TGTGCCAGCAGCCAAGCAGGCACGATGAGGGGGCAGTTCTTC. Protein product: CASSQAGTMRGQFF.

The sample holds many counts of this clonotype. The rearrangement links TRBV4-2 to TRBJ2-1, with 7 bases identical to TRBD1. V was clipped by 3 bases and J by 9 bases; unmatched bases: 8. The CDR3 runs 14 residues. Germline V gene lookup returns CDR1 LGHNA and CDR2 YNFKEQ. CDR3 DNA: TGTGCCAGCAGCCACCGGGACAGACCCCTTGAGCAGTTCTTC. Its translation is CASSHRDRPLEQFF.

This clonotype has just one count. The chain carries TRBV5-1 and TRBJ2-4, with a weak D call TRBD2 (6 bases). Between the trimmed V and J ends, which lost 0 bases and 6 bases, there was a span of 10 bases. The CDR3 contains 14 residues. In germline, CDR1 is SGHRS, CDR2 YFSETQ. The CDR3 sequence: CASSLVGGGNIQYF. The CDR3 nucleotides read TGCGCCAGCAGCTTGGTGGGGGGTGGAAACATTCAGTACTTC.

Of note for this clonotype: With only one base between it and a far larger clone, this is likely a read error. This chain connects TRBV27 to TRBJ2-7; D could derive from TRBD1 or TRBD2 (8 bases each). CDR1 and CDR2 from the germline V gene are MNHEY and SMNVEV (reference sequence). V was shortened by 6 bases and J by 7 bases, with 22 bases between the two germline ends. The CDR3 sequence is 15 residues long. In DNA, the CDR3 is TGTGCCAGCAGCCCCGGGGGGGACAGGAGGAATGAGCAGTACTTC. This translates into CASSPGGDRRNEQYF.

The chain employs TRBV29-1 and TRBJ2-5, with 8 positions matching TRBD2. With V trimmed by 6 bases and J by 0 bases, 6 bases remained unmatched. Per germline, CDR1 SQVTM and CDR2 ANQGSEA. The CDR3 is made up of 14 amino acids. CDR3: CSVSRGGNQETQYF. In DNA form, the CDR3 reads TGCAGCGTCTCCCGGGGGGGGAACCAAGAGACCCAGTACTTC.

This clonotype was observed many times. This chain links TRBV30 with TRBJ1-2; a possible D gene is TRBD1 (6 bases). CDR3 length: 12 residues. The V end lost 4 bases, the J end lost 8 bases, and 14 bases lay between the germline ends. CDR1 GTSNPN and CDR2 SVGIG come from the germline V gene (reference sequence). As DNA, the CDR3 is TGTGCCTGGACTCAGGGGTCTATAGGCTACACCTTC. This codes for CAWTQGSIGYTF.

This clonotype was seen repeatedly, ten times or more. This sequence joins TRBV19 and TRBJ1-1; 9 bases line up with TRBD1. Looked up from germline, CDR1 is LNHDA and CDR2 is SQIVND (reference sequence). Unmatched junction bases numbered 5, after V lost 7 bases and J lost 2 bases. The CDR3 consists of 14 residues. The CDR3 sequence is CASTRDRANTEAFF. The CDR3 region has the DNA TGTGCCAGTACCCGGGACAGGGCAAACACTGAAGCTTTCTTT.

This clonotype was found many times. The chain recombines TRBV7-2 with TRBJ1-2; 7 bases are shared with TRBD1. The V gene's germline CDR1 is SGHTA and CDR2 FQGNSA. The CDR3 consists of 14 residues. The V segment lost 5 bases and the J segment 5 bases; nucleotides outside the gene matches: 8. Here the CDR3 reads CASSRQGLWYGYTF. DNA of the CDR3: TGTGCCAGCAGCCGACAGGGCCTTTGGTATGGCTACACCTTC. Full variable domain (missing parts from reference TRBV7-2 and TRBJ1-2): GAGVSQSPSNKVTEKGKDVELRCDPISGHTALYWYRQSLGQGLEFLIYFQGNSAPDKSGLPSDRFSAERTGGSVSTLTIQRTQQEDSAVYLCASSRQGLWYGYTFGSGTRLTVV.

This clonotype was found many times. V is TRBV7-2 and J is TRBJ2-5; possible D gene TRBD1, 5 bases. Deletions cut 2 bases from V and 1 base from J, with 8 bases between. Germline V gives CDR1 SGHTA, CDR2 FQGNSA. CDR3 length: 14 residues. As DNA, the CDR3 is TGTGCCAGCAGCTTATCAGGGCTCCAAGAGACCCAGTACTTC. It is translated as CASSLSGLQETQYF.

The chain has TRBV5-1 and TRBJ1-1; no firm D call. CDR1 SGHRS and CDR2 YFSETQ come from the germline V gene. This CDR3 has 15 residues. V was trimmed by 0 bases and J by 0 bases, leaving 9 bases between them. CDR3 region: CASSLVGFMNTEAFF. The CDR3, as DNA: TGCGCCAGCAGCTTGGTAGGGTTCATGAACACTGAAGCTTTCTTT.

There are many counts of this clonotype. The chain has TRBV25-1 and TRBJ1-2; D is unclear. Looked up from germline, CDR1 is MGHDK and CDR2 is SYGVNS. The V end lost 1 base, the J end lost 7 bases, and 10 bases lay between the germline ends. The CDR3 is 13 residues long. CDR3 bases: TGTGCCAGCAGTGAATTACAGATTGGTGGCTACACCTTC. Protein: CASSELQIGGYTF.

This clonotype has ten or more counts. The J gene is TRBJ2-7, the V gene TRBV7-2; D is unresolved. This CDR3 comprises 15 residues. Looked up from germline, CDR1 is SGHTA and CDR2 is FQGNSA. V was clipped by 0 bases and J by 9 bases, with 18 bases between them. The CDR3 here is CASSLALVGWSGQYF. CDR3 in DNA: TGTGCCAGCAGCTTAGCGCTGGTTGGGTGGTCGGGGCAGTACTTC.

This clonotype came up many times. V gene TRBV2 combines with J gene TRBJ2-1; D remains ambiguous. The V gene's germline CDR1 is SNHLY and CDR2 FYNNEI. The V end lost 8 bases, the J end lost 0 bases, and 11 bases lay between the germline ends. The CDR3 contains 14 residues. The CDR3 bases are TGTGCCAGCGCCATTACTGTCTCCTACAATGAGCAGTTCTTC. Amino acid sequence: CASAITVSYNEQFF.

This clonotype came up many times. CDR3 in amino acids: CASSFVDSAGNTIYF. CDR3 coding DNA: TGTGCCAGCAGCTTCGTGGATTCCGCTGGAAACACCATATATTTT. The chain links TRBV5-6 to TRBJ1-3; the D is unclear. In germline, CDR1 is SGHDT, CDR2 YYEEEE. There are 15 residues in the CDR3. Trimming took 2 bases from V and 2 from J, leaving 11 bases between them.

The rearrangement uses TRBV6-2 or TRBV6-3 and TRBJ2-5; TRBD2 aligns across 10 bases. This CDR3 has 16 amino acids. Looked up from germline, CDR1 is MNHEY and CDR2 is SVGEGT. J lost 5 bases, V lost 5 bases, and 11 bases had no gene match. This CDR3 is CASSHEAGGRVETQYF. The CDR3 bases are TGTGCCAGCAGTCACGAAGCGGGAGGGCGAGTGGAGACCCAGTACTTC.

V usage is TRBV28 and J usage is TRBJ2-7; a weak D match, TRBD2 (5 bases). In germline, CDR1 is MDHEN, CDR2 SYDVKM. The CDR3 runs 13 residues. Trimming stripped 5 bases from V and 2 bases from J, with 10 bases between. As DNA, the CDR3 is TGTGCCAGCAGTAAACTAGGAACCTACGAGCAGTACTTC. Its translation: CASSKLGTYEQYF.

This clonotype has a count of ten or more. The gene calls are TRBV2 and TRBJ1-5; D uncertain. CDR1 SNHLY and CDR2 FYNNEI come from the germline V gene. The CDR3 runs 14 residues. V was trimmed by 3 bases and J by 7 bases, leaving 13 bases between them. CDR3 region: CASSDTQGEQPQHF. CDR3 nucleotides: TGTGCCAGCAGTGACACCCAAGGCGAACAGCCCCAGCATTTT.

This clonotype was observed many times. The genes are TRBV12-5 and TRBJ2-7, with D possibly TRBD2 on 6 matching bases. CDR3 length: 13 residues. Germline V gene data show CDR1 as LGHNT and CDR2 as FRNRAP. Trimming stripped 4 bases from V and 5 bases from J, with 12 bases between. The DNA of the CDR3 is TGTGCTAGTGGTTATAGCGGCCCGGACGAGCAGTACTTC. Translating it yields CASGYSGPDEQYF.

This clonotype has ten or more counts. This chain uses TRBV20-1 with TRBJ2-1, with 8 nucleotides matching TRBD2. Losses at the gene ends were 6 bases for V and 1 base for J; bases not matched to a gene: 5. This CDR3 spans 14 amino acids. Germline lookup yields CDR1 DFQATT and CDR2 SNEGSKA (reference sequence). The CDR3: CSALSGRSYNEQFF. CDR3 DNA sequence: TGCAGTGCACTCAGCGGGAGATCCTACAATGAGCAGTTCTTC.